The entry that follows covers one T cell receptor beta chain sequence. This same CDR3 is encoded by further DNA sequences in the sample. This entry is derived from a study of cytomegalovirus exposure and HLA in healthy donors. With 3 bases removed from V and 2 bases from J, the gap between germline ends came to 8 bases. The CDR3 sequence is 13 residues long. CDR1 is MNHEY, CDR2 SMNVEV, per germline (reference sequence). A multiplex PCR was run with 60 Vbeta primers and 13 Jbeta primers. Measured with immunoSEQ multiplex PCR; TCRdb has only the in-frame clones, and not every one. The data show roughly 180,000 clones, approximately 78% seen once.

The clonotype was recovered from a male donor in good health and CMV-seronegative. The rearrangement links TRBV27 to TRBJ2-7; weak D call: TRBD1 (5 bases). Sequenced: PBMCs. CDR3 amino acids: CASSFQGTYEQYF. The CDR3 coding sequence is TGTGCCAGCAGTTTTCAGGGTACCTACGAGCAGTACTTC.